The 10 T cell receptor beta chains below were found in one sample sequenced in a study of blood T cell repertoires in COVID-19. Clones were sequenced by immunoSEQ multiplex PCR, and TCRdb holds only the in-frame ones, with some missing. The table lists under 250,000 clones, roughly 86% of them singletons. Sequencing input: peripheral blood. The receptors shown here come from a woman in her fifties or sixties with acute or convalescent COVID-19.

This chain links TRBV11-3 with TRBJ2-3, with 7 bases fitting TRBD1. CDR1 is SGHNT, CDR2 YENEEA, per germline. The CDR3 totals 16 residues. V dropped 3 bases and J dropped 1; count of bases not matched to a gene: 7. The CDR3 reads CASSFKTGSGTDTQYF. The CDR3 DNA is TGTGCCAGCAGCTTCAAGACAGGGTCCGGCACAGATACGCAGTATTTT.

This chain links TRBV24-1 with TRBJ2-7; no firm D call. CDR3 size: 13 residues. V was clipped by 3 bases and J by 3 bases, with 8 bases between them. Germline V lookup: CDR1 KGHDR, CDR2 SFDVKD. In nucleotides, the CDR3 is TGTGCCACCAGTGATCCAGGCAGCTACGAGCAGTACTTC. Its protein is CATSDPGSYEQYF.

In its sample, this clone was seen a few times. The J gene is TRBJ2-5, the V gene TRBV10-3; D remains ambiguous. The CDR3 sequence is 12 residues long. V lost 2 bases, J lost 4 bases, and 5 bases lay in between. The V gene's germline CDR1 is ENHRY and CDR2 SYGVKD. The CDR3 coding sequence is TGTGCCATCAGTGAGCCTAGAGAGACCCAGTACTTC. This encodes CAISEPRETQYF.

This chain joins TRBV4-2 and TRBJ1-2; 7 bases agree with TRBD1. The CDR3 has 16 amino acids. Per the germline V gene, CDR1 is LGHNA and CDR2 is YNFKEQ. V lost 4 bases to trimming and J lost 2 bases; unmatched junction nucleotides: 10. The CDR3 region has the DNA TGTGCCAGCAGCCTCCGGGACAGCCCTTCCAACTATGGCTACACCTTC. Amino acids: CASSLRDSPSNYGYTF.

This clone is a singleton in its sample. This rearrangement joins TRBV30 to TRBJ2-7, with 10 bases identical to TRBD1. Germline CDR1 GTSNPN, CDR2 SVGIG (reference sequence). CDR3 length: 14 amino acids. V was clipped by 5 bases and J by 3 bases; unmatched bases: 7. The CDR3: CAWSGTGVIYEQYF. As DNA, the CDR3 is TGTGCCTGGTCCGGGACAGGGGTTATCTACGAGCAGTACTTC.

This chain connects TRBV6-5 to TRBJ1-2; 8 bases match TRBD1. Trimming took 6 bases from V and 3 from J; bases not matched to a gene: 6. Germline V gene sequence: CDR1 MNHEY, CDR2 SVGAGI. This CDR3 region has 14 residues. The CDR3 is CASRPLDRDYGYTF. CDR3 bases: TGTGCCAGCAGGCCTCTGGACAGGGACTATGGCTACACCTTC.

The rearrangement uses TRBV2 and TRBJ2-3, with D perhaps matching TRBD1 (5 bases). In germline, CDR1 is SNHLY, CDR2 FYNNEI. Trimming stripped 6 bases from V and 4 bases from J, with 14 bases between. This CDR3 is 14 amino acids long. CDR3 residues: CASSRGRGPDTQYF. Written as DNA, the CDR3 is TGTGCCAGCAGCCGAGGTAGGGGCCCAGATACGCAGTATTTT.

The DNA of the CDR3 is TGCGCCAGCAGTCCAGGGGGCGAGGTATTGGATACGCAGTATTTT. It is translated as CASSPGGEVLDTQYF. V usage is TRBV5-1 and J usage is TRBJ2-3; 8 bases match TRBD1. The V and J ends lost 5 bases and 6 bases, in that order; junction bases with no gene match: 11. This CDR3 spans 15 amino acids. Germline V CDR1 and CDR2: SGHRS, YFSETQ.

V gene TRBV7-2 combines with J gene TRBJ2-5; 11 nucleotides agree with TRBD2. Per germline, CDR1 SGHTA and CDR2 FQGNSA. The CDR3 is made up of 17 amino acids. V dropped 0 bases and J dropped 2; count of bases not matched to a gene: 5. The CDR3 here is CASSLALAGGGQETQYF. CDR3 nucleotide sequence: TGTGCCAGCAGCTTAGCCCTAGCGGGAGGAGGGCAAGAGACCCAGTACTTC.

The chain couples TRBV18 to TRBJ1-1; D perhaps matches TRBD1 (6 bases). Per germline, CDR1 KGHSH and CDR2 LQKENI. The CDR3 runs to 15 residues. The germline V and J ends were trimmed by 2 bases and 0 bases, with 10 bases remaining between them. Here the CDR3 reads CASSPSAGVNTEAFF. The CDR3, as DNA: TGTGCCAGCTCACCATCGGCAGGGGTGAACACTGAAGCTTTCTTT.